This T cell receptor beta chain was recovered during a study of cytomegalovirus exposure and HLA in healthy donors. Overall study: From donors who were HLA-typed, an early data release held 80 million to 85 million unique TCRs.

The PCR made use of 60 Vbeta and 13 Jbeta primers. Using immunoSEQ multiplex PCR, the repertoire was profiled, and TCRdb retains in-frame clones only, with some absent. The repertoire holds under 200,000 clones, with over 80% as singletons. Concerning this clone: The antigen remains undetermined.

The ends lost 1 base at V and 5 bases at J; junction bases unmatched: 9. The CDR3 sequence is 15 residues long. The germline V gene encodes CDR1 SGHRS and CDR2 YFSETQ. Whole-study findings and limits: The study recorded 150 to 200 TCR beta chains that were cytomegalovirus-associated.

The chain links TRBV5-1 to TRBJ2-7; 7 bases map to TRBD2. Sequenced material: PBMCs. The receptor was derived from a girl aged 5-17 years in good health and CMV-seropositive. CDR3 sequence reads: CASSLSAQGGNEQYF. CDR3 nucleotide sequence: TGCGCCAGCAGCTTGTCCGCGCAGGGAGGGAACGAGCAGTACTTC.